This TCR beta chain was recorded in a study of technical replicates of blood from a few donors. This CDR3 is 12 amino acids long. Germline values: CDR1 SGHAT, CDR2 FQNNGV. V lost 2 bases to trimming and J lost 4 bases, with 5 bases between them. The repertoire was sequenced with immunoSEQ multiplex PCR; TCRdb's copy has only in-frame clones and lacks some. Here the sample spans around 62,000 clones, under 98% being singletons. This sequence was found in a human donor in good health. The sample consisted of T cells isolated from PBMCs. This chain links TRBV11-2 with TRBJ1-1; tentatively, D is TRBD1 (5 bases). The CDR3 nucleotides read TGTGCCAGCAGCTTAAGGGGCACTGAAGCTTTCTTT. Translated, it gives CASSLRGTEAFF.